This TCR beta chain emerged from a study of blood T cell repertoires in COVID-19. There are 16 residues in the CDR3. The V end lost 1 base, the J end lost 0 bases, and 10 bases lay between the germline ends. Germline-derived CDR1 and CDR2 are SGHVS and FQNEAQ. Profiled with immunoSEQ multiplex PCR; TCRdb holds only in-frame clones, not every one. The sample has some 400,000 clones; more than 85% are singletons. The sample comprised PBMCs or T cells enriched from blood (not recorded which). V usage is TRBV7-8 and J usage is TRBJ2-1; TRBD1 might be the D (5 bases). The sequence came from a woman aged 40-49 years who had been exposed to COVID-19. The CDR3 region has the DNA TGTGCCAGCAGCTTAGGGGGCAGGAGCTCCTACAATGAGCAGTTCTTC. This gives the protein CASSLGGRSSYNEQFF.